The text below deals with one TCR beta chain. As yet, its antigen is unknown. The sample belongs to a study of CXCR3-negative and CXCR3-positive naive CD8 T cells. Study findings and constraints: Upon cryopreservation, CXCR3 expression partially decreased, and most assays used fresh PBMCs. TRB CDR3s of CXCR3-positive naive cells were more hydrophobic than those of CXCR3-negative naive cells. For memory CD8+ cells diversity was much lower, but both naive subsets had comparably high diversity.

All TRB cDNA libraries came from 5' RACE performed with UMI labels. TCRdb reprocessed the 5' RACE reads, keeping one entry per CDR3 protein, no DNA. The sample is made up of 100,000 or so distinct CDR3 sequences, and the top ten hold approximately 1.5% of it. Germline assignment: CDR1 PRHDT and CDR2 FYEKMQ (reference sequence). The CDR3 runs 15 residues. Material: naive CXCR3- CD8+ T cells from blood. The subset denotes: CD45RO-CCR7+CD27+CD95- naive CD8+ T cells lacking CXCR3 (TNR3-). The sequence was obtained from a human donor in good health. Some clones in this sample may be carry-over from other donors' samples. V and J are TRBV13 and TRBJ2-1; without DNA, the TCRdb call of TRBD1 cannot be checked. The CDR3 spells CASSHRDRVGNEQFF.